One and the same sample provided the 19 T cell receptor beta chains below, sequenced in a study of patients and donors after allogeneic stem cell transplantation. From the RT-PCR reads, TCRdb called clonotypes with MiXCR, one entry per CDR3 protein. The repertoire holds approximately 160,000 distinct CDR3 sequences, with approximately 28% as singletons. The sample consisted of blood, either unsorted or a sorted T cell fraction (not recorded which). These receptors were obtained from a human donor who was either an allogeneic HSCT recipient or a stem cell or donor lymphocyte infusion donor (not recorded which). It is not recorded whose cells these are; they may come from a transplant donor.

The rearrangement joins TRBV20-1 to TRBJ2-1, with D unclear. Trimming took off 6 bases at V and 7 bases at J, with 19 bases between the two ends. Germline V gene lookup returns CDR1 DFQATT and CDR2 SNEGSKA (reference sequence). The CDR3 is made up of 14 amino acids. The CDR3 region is CSAEVPTSNNEQFF. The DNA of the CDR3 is TGCAGTGCCGAGGTTCCGACTTCAAATAATGAGCAGTTCTTC.

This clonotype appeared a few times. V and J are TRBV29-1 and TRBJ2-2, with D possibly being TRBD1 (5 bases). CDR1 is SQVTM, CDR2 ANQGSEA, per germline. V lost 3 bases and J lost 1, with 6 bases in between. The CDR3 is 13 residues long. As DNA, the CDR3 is TGCAGCGTTGAGCAGGGGAACACCGGGGAGCTGTTTTTT. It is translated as CSVEQGNTGELFF.

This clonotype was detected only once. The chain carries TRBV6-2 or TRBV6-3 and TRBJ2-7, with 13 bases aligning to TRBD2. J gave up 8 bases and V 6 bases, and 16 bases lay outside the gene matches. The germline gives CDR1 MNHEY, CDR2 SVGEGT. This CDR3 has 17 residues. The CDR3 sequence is CASRQTGGLAGDSKQYF. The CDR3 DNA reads TGTGCCAGCAGACAAACAGGAGGACTAGCGGGAGACAGCAAGCAGTACTTC.

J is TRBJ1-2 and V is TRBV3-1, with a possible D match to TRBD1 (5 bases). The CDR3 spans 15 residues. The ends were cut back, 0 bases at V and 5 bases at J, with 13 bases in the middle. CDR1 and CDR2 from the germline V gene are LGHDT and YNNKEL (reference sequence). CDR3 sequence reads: CASSQEPGRGYGYTF. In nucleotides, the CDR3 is TGTGCCAGCAGCCAAGAACCCGGGAGGGGATATGGCTACACCTTC.

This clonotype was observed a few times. The CDR3 sequence is CASSQGRRGSAYGYTF. The CDR3 bases are TGCGCCAGCAGCCAAGGGCGAAGAGGAAGCGCCTATGGCTACACCTTC. V and J are TRBV4-3 and TRBJ1-2; D is unresolved. The CDR3 consists of 16 residues. V gave up 1 base and J gave up 4 bases, with 16 bases separating them. The germline CDR1 and CDR2 sequences are LGHNA and YSLEER.

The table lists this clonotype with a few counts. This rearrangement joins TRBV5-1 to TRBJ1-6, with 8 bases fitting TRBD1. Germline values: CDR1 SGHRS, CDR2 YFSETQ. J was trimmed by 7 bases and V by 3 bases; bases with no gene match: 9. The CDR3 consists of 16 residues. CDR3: CASSSAPQGANSPLHF. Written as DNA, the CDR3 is TGCGCCAGCAGCTCCGCTCCGCAGGGGGCCAATTCACCCCTCCACTTT.

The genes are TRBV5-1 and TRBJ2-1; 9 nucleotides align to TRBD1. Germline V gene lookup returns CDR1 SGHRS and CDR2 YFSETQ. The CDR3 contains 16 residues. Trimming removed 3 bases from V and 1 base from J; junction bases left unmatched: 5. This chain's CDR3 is CASSSPTGGSYNEQFF. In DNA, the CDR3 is TGCGCCAGCAGCTCGCCGACAGGGGGATCCTACAATGAGCAGTTCTTC.

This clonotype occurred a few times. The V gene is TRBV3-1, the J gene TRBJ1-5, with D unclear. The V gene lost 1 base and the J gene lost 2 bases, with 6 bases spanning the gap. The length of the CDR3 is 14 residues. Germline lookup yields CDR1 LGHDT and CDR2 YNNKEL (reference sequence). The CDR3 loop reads CASSQGVRNQPQHF. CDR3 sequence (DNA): TGTGCCAGCAGCCAAGGAGTCCGCAATCAGCCCCAGCATTTT.

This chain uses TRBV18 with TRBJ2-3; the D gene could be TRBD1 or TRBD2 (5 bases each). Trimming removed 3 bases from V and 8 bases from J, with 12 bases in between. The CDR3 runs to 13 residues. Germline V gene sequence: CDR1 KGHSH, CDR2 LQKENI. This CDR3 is CASSPTGTSTQYF. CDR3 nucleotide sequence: TGTGCCAGCTCACCCACGGGGACCTCTACGCAGTATTTT.

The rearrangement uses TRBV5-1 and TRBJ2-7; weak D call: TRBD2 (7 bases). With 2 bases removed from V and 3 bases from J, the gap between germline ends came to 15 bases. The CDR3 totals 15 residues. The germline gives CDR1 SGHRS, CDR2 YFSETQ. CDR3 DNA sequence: TGCGCCAGCAGCTTATCGGGGGGCGTGTTCTACGAGCAGTACTTC. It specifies CASSLSGGVFYEQYF.

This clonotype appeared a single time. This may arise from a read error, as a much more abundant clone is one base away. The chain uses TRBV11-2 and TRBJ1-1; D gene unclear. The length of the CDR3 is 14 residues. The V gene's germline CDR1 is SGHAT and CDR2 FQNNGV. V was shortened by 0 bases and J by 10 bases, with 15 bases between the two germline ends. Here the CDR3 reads CASSLDPGMVVAFF. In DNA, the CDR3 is TGTGCCAGCAGCTTAGATCCCGGGATGGTTGTAGCTTTCTTT.

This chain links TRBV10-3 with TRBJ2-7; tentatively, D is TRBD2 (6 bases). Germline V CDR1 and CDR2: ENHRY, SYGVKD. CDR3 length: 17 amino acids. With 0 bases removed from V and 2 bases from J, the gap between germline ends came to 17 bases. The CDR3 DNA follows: TGTGCCATCAGTGAGTCGCCCTCGGGGGTAGCCCCCTACGAGCAGTACTTC. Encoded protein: CAISESPSGVAPYEQYF.

For the CDR3, the DNA is TGCAGTGCTAGGCTATGGACAGGGGGCTACAATGAGCAGTTCTTC. Translation gives CSARLWTGGYNEQFF. The chain recombines TRBV20-1 with TRBJ2-1; the match to TRBD1 covers 10 bases. In germline, CDR1 is DFQATT, CDR2 SNEGSKA (reference sequence). V trimming: 3 bases; J trimming: 3 bases; junction bases outside the gene matches: 5. The CDR3 loop spans 15 amino acids.

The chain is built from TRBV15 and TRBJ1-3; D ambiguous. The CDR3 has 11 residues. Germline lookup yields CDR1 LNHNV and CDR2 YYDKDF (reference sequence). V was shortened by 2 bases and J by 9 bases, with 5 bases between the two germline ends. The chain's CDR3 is CATSRRSTIYF. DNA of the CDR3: TGTGCCACCAGCAGACGGAGCACCATATATTTT.

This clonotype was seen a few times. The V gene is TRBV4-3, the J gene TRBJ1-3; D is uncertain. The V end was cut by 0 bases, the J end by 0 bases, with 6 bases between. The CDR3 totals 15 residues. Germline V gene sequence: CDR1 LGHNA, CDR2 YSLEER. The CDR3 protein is CASSQDTSSGNTIYF. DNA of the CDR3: TGCGCCAGCAGCCAAGATACCAGCTCTGGAAACACCATATATTTT.

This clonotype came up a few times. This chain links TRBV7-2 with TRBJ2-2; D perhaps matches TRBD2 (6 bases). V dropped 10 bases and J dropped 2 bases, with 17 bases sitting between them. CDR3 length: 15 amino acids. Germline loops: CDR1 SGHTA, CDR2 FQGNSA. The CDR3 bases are TGTGCCATCCTGGGAGGATCCCTAAACACCGGGGAGCTGTTTTTT. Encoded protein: CAILGGSLNTGELFF.

In DNA form, the CDR3 reads TGTGCCAGCAGTTTAGCGAATGGGTCGGGTGGCTACACCTTC. Residues: CASSLANGSGGYTF. This chain links TRBV12-3 or TRBV12-4 with TRBJ1-2; D call uncertain. The V end was cut by 0 bases, the J end by 7 bases, with 12 bases between. The CDR3 is 14 residues long.

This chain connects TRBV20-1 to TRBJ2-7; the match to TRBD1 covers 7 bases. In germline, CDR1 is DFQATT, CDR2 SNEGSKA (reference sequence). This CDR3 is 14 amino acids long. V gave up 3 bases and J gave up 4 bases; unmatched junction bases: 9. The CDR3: CSARPPGQPYEQYF. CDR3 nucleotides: TGCAGTGCTAGGCCCCCGGGACAGCCTTACGAGCAGTACTTC.

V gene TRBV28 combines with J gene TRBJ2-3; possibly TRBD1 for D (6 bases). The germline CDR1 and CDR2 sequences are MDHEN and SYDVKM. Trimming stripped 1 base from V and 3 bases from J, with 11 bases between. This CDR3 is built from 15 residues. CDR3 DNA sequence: TGTGCCAGCAGTTTATCCTGGGGGCAGACAGATACGCAGTATTTT. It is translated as CASSLSWGQTDTQYF. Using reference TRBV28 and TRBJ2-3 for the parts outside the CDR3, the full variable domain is DVKVTQSSRYLVKRTGEKVFLECVQDMDHENMFWYRQDPGLGLRLIYFSYDVKMKEKGDIPEGYSVSREKKERFSLILESASTNQTSMYLCASSLSWGQTDTQYFGPGTRLTVL.